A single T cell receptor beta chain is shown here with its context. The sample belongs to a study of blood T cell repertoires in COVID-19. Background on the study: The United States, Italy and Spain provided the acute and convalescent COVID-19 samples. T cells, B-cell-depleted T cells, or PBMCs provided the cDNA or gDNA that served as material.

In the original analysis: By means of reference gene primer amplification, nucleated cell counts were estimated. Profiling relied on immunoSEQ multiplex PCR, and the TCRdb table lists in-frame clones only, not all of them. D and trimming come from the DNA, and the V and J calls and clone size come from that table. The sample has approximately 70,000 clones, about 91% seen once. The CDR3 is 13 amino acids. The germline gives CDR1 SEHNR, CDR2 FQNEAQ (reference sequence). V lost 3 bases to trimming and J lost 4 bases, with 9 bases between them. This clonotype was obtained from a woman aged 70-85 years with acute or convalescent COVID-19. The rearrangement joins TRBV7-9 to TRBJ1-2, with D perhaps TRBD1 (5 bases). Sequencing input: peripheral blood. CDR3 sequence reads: CASSFAGGYGYTF. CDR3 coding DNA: TGTGCCAGCAGCTTCGCCGGGGGCTATGGCTACACCTTC.